This entry lists 22 T cell receptor beta chains sequenced from one sample in a study of blood T cells in healthy people across ages. A J-beta primer mix and a sample-barcoded 5' primer were used in a second PCR of about 6 to 12 cycles. MiXCR, applied by TCRdb to the 5' RACE reads, yields one record per CDR3 protein. The repertoire holds roughly 2 million distinct CDR3 sequences, with around half as singletons. Sequenced: blood. The origin of the receptors is a woman aged 40 to 50 in good health.

The rearrangement joins TRBV5-6 to TRBJ2-7; a weak D match, TRBD1 (6 bases). Germline lookup yields CDR1 SGHDT and CDR2 YYEEEE. The CDR3 has 15 residues. V dropped 4 bases and J dropped 2 bases, with 16 bases sitting between them. The CDR3 sequence: CASSIRQVDPYEQYF. The CDR3 bases are TGTGCCAGCAGCATCCGACAGGTGGACCCCTACGAGCAGTACTTC.

The genes are TRBV12-3 or TRBV12-4 and TRBJ2-1; 9 nucleotides align to TRBD1. This CDR3 has 19 residues. V trimming: 4 bases; J trimming: 1 base; junction bases outside the gene matches: 14. The DNA of the CDR3 is TGTGCCAGCAGTTACTACGGACAGGGGATGGGAGGATCCTACAATGAGCAGTTCTTC. Encoded protein: CASSYYGQGMGGSYNEQFF.

The J gene is TRBJ2-5, the V gene TRBV10-2; 12 bases line up with TRBD2. There are 17 residues in the CDR3. Losses at the gene ends were 0 bases for V and 0 bases for J; bases not matched to a gene: 2. The germline V gene has CDR1 WSHSY and CDR2 SAAADI. The CDR3 region is CASSESWTSGDQETQYF. In DNA form, the CDR3 reads TGCGCCAGCAGTGAGTCTTGGACTAGCGGGGACCAAGAGACCCAGTACTTC.

The rearrangement links TRBV5-1 to TRBJ2-7; no reliable D call. The germline V gene encodes CDR1 SGHRS and CDR2 YFSETQ. CDR3 size: 15 residues. V lost 0 bases and J 2 bases, leaving 12 bases between the germline ends. The CDR3, as DNA: TGCGCCAGCAGCTTGGAGAGAGGAAGAACCTACGAGCAGTACTTC. Translation: CASSLERGRTYEQYF.

Note on this clonotype: An end of the junction differs from the germline gene, which may be a read error. This chain connects TRBV7-9 to TRBJ2-7; 8 bases are a match to TRBD1. The CDR3 is 14 amino acids. CDR1 and CDR2 (germline): SEHNR, FQNEAQ (reference sequence). The CDR3 region is CASTLTGGAREQYF. The CDR3 DNA reads as TGTGCCAGCACCTTAACAGGGGGTGCCCGCGAGCAGTACTTC. The full variable domain, in which reference TRBV7-9 and TRBJ2-7 provide the parts outside the CDR3, is DTGVSQNPRHKITKRGQNVTFRCDPISEHNRLYWYRQTLGQGPEFLTYFQNEAQLEKSRLLSDRFSAERPKGSFSTLEIQRTEQGDSAMYLCASTLTGGAREQYFGPGTRLTVT.

This clonotype was counted only a few times. V and J are TRBV12-3 or TRBV12-4 and TRBJ1-2, with D possibly being TRBD1 (6 bases). The CDR3 is 12 residues long. Trimming removed 10 bases at V and 6 bases at J, with 15 bases between. The CDR3 here is CATSPWGHGYTF. In DNA, the CDR3 is TGTGCCACCAGCCCTTGGGGGCATGGCTACACCTTC.

A remark on this clonotype: At one end, the junction sequence differs from germline, possibly due to a read error. The gene calls are TRBV7-2 and TRBJ2-3; D is perhaps TRBD2 (6 bases). Germline lookup yields CDR1 SGHTA and CDR2 FQGNSA. The CDR3 runs 16 residues. The CDR3 DNA is TGTGCCTGCAGCTTCTTAGCGGACTTTAGCACAGATACGCAGTATTTT. This gives the protein CACSFLADFSTDTQYF.

Notes on this clonotype: A much larger clonotype is one base distant, so this may be a read error. The chain is built from TRBV15 and TRBJ1-2, with D possibly matching TRBD1 (5 bases). Per the germline V gene, CDR1 is LNHNV and CDR2 is YYDKDF (reference sequence). The CDR3 is 13 residues long. The V end was cut by 9 bases, the J end by 13 bases, with 24 bases between. CDR3 in DNA: TGTGCCACTAGGGACGGGACCTCCCATGACGGCACCTTC. It specifies CATRDGTSHDGTF.

This clonotype was detected only a few times. The rearrangement uses TRBV5-5 and TRBJ2-1; no firm D call. V was cut by 0 bases and J by 13 bases, with 11 bases left in between. In germline, CDR1 is SGHKS, CDR2 YYEKEE (reference sequence). The CDR3 has 12 amino acids. The chain's CDR3 is CASSLASSPQFF. The CDR3, as DNA: TGTGCCAGCAGCTTGGCCTCATCTCCTCAGTTCTTC.

The chain couples TRBV18 to TRBJ2-5, with 8 bases that match TRBD2. The CDR3 totals 15 residues. V trimming: 1 base; J trimming: 2 bases; junction bases outside the gene matches: 3. Germline V lookup: CDR1 KGHSH, CDR2 LQKENI. This CDR3 reads CASSPRGGIQETQYF. The CDR3 nucleotides read TGTGCCAGCTCACCACGCGGGGGGATACAAGAGACCCAGTACTTC.

The rearrangement uses TRBV7-9 and TRBJ1-1, with D uncertain. V was cut by 1 base and J by 5 bases, with 11 bases left in between. CDR3 length: 14 amino acids. CDR1 and CDR2 (germline): SEHNR, FQNEAQ (reference sequence). Here the CDR3 DNA reads TGTGCCAGCAGCTTAGGAGGGAAGCATACTGAAGCTTTCTTT. Its translation is CASSLGGKHTEAFF. Variable domain in full (rest from reference TRBV7-9 and TRBJ1-1): DTGVSQNPRHKITKRGQNVTFRCDPISEHNRLYWYRQTLGQGPEFLTYFQNEAQLEKSRLLSDRFSAERPKGSFSTLEIQRTEQGDSAMYLCASSLGGKHTEAFFGQGTRLTVV.

The chain carries TRBV5-5 and TRBJ1-4; D not resolved. V was pared by 3 bases and J by 5 bases, with 11 bases between. The CDR3 spans 14 residues. Germline-derived CDR1 and CDR2 are SGHKS and YYEKEE (reference sequence). Here the CDR3 DNA reads TGTGCCAGCAGCTCCCAACTTGGGAATGAAAAACTGTTTTTT. As protein: CASSSQLGNEKLFF.

The genes are TRBV11-2 and TRBJ2-5, with D perhaps assigned TRBD1 or TRBD2 (5 bases each). The germline gives CDR1 SGHAT, CDR2 FQNNGV. The CDR3 is 15 amino acids. V shed 5 bases and J shed 5 bases, with 18 bases lying between them. This chain's CDR3 is CASSASGTTGETQYF. The CDR3 region has the DNA TGTGCCAGCAGCGCATCCGGGACCACCGGGGAGACCCAGTACTTC.

This clonotype was picked up a small number of times. This chain uses TRBV5-1 with TRBJ1-2; no clear D gene. CDR3 length equals 16 residues. Germline V gives CDR1 SGHRS, CDR2 YFSETQ. V was pared by 0 bases and J by 0 bases, with 12 bases between. The chain's CDR3 is CASSLDPVGSNYGYTF. As DNA, the CDR3 is TGCGCCAGCAGCTTGGACCCGGTGGGGTCTAACTATGGCTACACCTTC.

The genes are TRBV29-1 and TRBJ2-5, with 9 bases lining up with TRBD2. The length of the CDR3 is 12 residues. Germline V gene data show CDR1 as SQVTM and CDR2 as ANQGSEA. The V segment lost 7 bases and the J segment 4 bases; nucleotides outside the gene matches: 4. For the CDR3, the DNA is TGCAGCGGGGGAGCGGGGGGAGAGACCCAGTACTTC. It yields the protein CSGGAGGETQYF.

The chain couples TRBV20-1 to TRBJ2-7; D unresolved. The germline V gene has CDR1 DFQATT and CDR2 SNEGSKA (reference sequence). The CDR3 spans 12 residues. The V and J ends lost 5 bases and 5 bases respectively, with 13 bases between them. The CDR3 sequence: CSALVRVNEQYF. The CDR3 DNA follows: TGCAGTGCTCTTGTTAGGGTTAACGAGCAGTACTTC.

This clonotype was observed a handful of times. This sequence joins TRBV13 and TRBJ2-6; the D is unclear. With 2 bases removed from V and 2 bases from J, the gap between germline ends came to 13 bases. The CDR3 totals 17 residues. Germline V lookup: CDR1 PRHDT, CDR2 FYEKMQ (reference sequence). The CDR3 loop reads CASSLRLLGTGANVLTF. The CDR3 DNA reads TGTGCCAGCAGCTTAAGGCTCCTAGGGACTGGGGCCAACGTCCTGACTTTC. Supplemented by reference TRBV13 and TRBJ2-6, the full variable domain reads AAGVIQSPRHLIKEKRETATLKCYPIPRHDTVYWYQQGPGQDPQFLISFYEKMQSDKGSIPDRFSAQQFSDYHSELNMSSLELGDSALYFCASSLRLLGTGANVLTFGAGSRLTVL.

This chain links TRBV4-1 with TRBJ1-2, with 7 bases fitting TRBD1. Germline lookup yields CDR1 MGHRA and CDR2 YSYEKL. Losses at the gene ends were 1 base for V and 6 bases for J; bases not matched to a gene: 11. The CDR3 contains 16 residues. CDR3 DNA: TGCGCCAGCAGCCAAGGGACAGGAGATCGGTACGATGGCTACACCTTC. It translates to CASSQGTGDRYDGYTF.

This chain connects TRBV2 to TRBJ1-5; D is unresolved. This CDR3 comprises 15 residues. Germline V gene lookup returns CDR1 SNHLY and CDR2 FYNNEI. V shed 3 bases and J shed 1 base, with 10 bases lying between them. The CDR3 coding sequence is TGTGCCAGCAGTGACGTGGGTTCGAGCAATCAGCCCCAGCATTTT. Protein: CASSDVGSSNQPQHF.

The chain is built from TRBV7-9 and TRBJ2-6, with D possibly being TRBD1 or TRBD2 (5 bases each). This CDR3 is built from 17 residues. V gave up 1 base and J gave up 0 bases, with 10 bases separating them. In germline, CDR1 is SEHNR, CDR2 FQNEAQ (reference sequence). CDR3 amino acids: CASSLGLGTSGANVLTF. CDR3 in DNA: TGTGCCAGCAGCTTAGGCCTTGGGACCTCTGGGGCCAACGTCCTGACTTTC. Full variable domain (remainder filled in from reference TRBV7-9 and TRBJ2-6): DTGVSQNPRHKITKRGQNVTFRCDPISEHNRLYWYRQTLGQGPEFLTYFQNEAQLEKSRLLSDRFSAERPKGSFSTLEIQRTEQGDSAMYLCASSLGLGTSGANVLTFGAGSRLTVL.

This clonotype came up a few times. V and J are TRBV9 and TRBJ2-5, with 8 bases identical to TRBD2. The germline gives CDR1 SGDLS, CDR2 YYNGEE. CDR3 length: 15 amino acids. Trimming took 7 bases from V and 5 from J; bases not matched to a gene: 13. The CDR3, as DNA: TGTGCCAGCGGATCCCTAGCGGGTATGGGGGAGACCCAGTACTTC. As protein: CASGSLAGMGETQYF.

This chain uses TRBV7-2 with TRBJ2-1, with 11 bases fitting TRBD2. Germline CDR1 reads SGHTA; CDR2 reads FQGNSA. The CDR3 loop spans 16 amino acids. The V segment lost 5 bases and the J segment 3 bases; nucleotides outside the gene matches: 6. In nucleotides, the CDR3 is TGTGCCAGCAGCCCGATAGCGGGGGGGCACTACAATGAGCAGTTCTTC. It encodes CASSPIAGGHYNEQFF.